One sample yielded the 21 T cell receptor beta chains listed below, sequenced in a study of blood T cell repertoires in COVID-19. Sequencing was performed with immunoSEQ multiplex PCR; in TCRdb, only in-frame clones are kept and a portion is missing. The data hold tens of thousands of clones, with around 82% observed a single time. Sample: peripheral blood. The receptors here all came from a human donor in a cohort sampled during active COVID-19.

The gene calls are TRBV10-3 and TRBJ2-2; 9 nucleotides agree with TRBD1. This CDR3 has 17 residues. V dropped 6 bases and J dropped 8; count of bases not matched to a gene: 16. Germline lookup yields CDR1 ENHRY and CDR2 SYGVKD. The CDR3 sequence: CAISPKGQGRSGGELFF. DNA of the CDR3: TGTGCCATCAGCCCGAAAGGACAGGGGAGGTCGGGTGGGGAGCTGTTTTTT.

V usage is TRBV7-6 and J usage is TRBJ2-5, with TRBD1 identical over 8 bases. The junction had 6 bases not matched to a gene; V was cut back by 3 bases and J by 0 bases. The CDR3 sequence is 16 residues long. Germline V lookup: CDR1 SGHVS, CDR2 FNYEAQ. DNA of the CDR3: TGTGCCAGCAGCTTGAAGGACAGGGAGTACCAAGAGACCCAGTACTTC. Translation gives CASSLKDREYQETQYF.

V and J are TRBV10-3 and TRBJ2-1, with 12 bases fitting TRBD2. CDR1 and CDR2 (germline): ENHRY, SYGVKD. This CDR3 is built from 15 residues. The ends lost 5 bases at V and 7 bases at J; junction bases unmatched: 6. CDR3 in DNA: TGTGCCATCAGTCCGACTAGCGGGGGAGATAATGAGCAGTTCTTC. Translating it yields CAISPTSGGDNEQFF.

This clone was recorded only once. The chain joins TRBV5-1 to TRBJ2-3; 7 bases match TRBD2. The CDR3 length is 15 residues. Trimming cost V 0 bases and J 3 bases; bases outside gene matches: 4. Germline CDR1 is SGHRS and CDR2 is YFSETQ. The CDR3 loop reads CASSLVGGKTDTQYF. DNA of the CDR3: TGCGCCAGCAGCTTGGTGGGGGGGAAAACAGATACGCAGTATTTT.

This sequence joins TRBV7-8 and TRBJ2-3, with 9 bases fitting TRBD2. Unmatched junction bases numbered 9, after V lost 8 bases and J lost 0 bases. This CDR3 contains 16 residues. Germline V gene data show CDR1 as SGHVS and CDR2 as FQNEAQ. CDR3 sequence: CASHKKRGVSTDTQYF. Written as DNA, the CDR3 is TGTGCCAGCCATAAAAAGCGGGGGGTTAGCACAGATACGCAGTATTTT.

The rearrangement uses TRBV29-1 and TRBJ2-7; 10 positions match TRBD2. CDR1 SQVTM and CDR2 ANQGSEA come from the germline V gene. The length of the CDR3 is 14 residues. V gave up 5 bases and J gave up 3 bases; unmatched junction bases: 7. CDR3 in DNA: TGCAGCGTTCGATTAGCGGGGGGCCTCTACGAGCAGTACTTC. The encoded protein is CSVRLAGGLYEQYF.

This clone showed up just a few times. This chain links TRBV9 with TRBJ1-1; D is possibly TRBD1 (5 bases). Germline CDR1 and CDR2: SGDLS and YYNGEE. Trimming removed 1 base from V and 0 bases from J, with 10 bases in between. This CDR3 has 15 amino acids. The CDR3 region is CASSVFDSMNTEAFF. Here the CDR3 DNA reads TGTGCCAGCAGCGTATTTGACAGCATGAACACTGAAGCTTTCTTT.

This chain's CDR3 is CASSKISQVNQPQHF. CDR3 DNA sequence: TGTGCCAGCAGCAAAATATCACAGGTAAATCAGCCCCAGCATTTT. The rearrangement joins TRBV21-1 to TRBJ1-5; the table names TRBD1, a call not compared with the DNA. TRBV21-1 is a known pseudogene. This CDR3 has 15 residues.

This chain links TRBV5-4 with TRBJ1-1; 7 bases agree with TRBD1. The CDR3 is made up of 14 amino acids. The germline gives CDR1 SGHNT, CDR2 YYREEE (reference sequence). Losses at the gene ends were 5 bases for V and 3 bases for J; bases not matched to a gene: 7. CDR3 protein: CASRATGAYTEAFF. The CDR3 nucleotides are TGTGCCAGCAGAGCCACAGGGGCCTACACTGAAGCTTTCTTT.

The chain uses TRBV6-5 and TRBJ1-2; D is undetermined. Germline V gives CDR1 MNHEY, CDR2 SVGAGI. The germline V and J ends were trimmed by 0 bases and 4 bases, with 9 bases remaining between them. CDR3 length equals 14 residues. The CDR3, as DNA: TGTGCCAGCAGTTACTCAGCGGCAGGCTATGGCTACACCTTC. Its translation: CASSYSAAGYGYTF.

This clone appeared a few times. This chain connects TRBV15 to TRBJ2-1; D is ambiguous. Germline assignment: CDR1 LNHNV and CDR2 YYDKDF (reference sequence). The CDR3 loop spans 15 amino acids. Trimming left V 4 bases short and J 9 bases short, with 19 bases between. The CDR3 DNA reads TGTGCCACCAGCATAAGGCTAGATTTTGTATCTGAGCAGTTCTTC. Its translation: CATSIRLDFVSEQFF.

The chain carries TRBV18 and TRBJ2-2; 7 bases map to TRBD1. The germline V gene has CDR1 KGHSH and CDR2 LQKENI. This CDR3 contains 19 residues. Trimming removed 4 bases from V and 0 bases from J; junction bases left unmatched: 14. CDR3 sequence (DNA): TGTGCCAGCTCACTAAAGATTTTAATCCAGGGGGCGAACACCGGGGAGCTGTTTTTT. Protein: CASSLKILIQGANTGELFF. Filled out from reference TRBV18 and TRBJ2-2, the complete variable domain reads NAGVMQNPRHLVRRRGQEARLRCSPMKGHSHVYWYRQLPEEGLKFMVYLQKENIIDESGMPKERFSAEFPKEGPSILRIQQVVRGDSAAYFCASSLKILIQGANTGELFFGEGSRLTVL.

This chain links TRBV10-3 with TRBJ1-6; 8 positions match TRBD1. The germline V gene has CDR1 ENHRY and CDR2 SYGVKD. The CDR3 loop spans 15 amino acids. The junction had 6 bases not matched to a gene; V was cut back by 5 bases and J by 6 bases. CDR3 sequence reads: CAISTGTGVNSPLHF. CDR3 DNA sequence: TGTGCCATCAGTACCGGGACAGGAGTTAATTCACCCCTCCACTTT.

The chain recombines TRBV27 with TRBJ2-3; 9 nucleotides agree with TRBD2. Per the germline V gene, CDR1 is MNHEY and CDR2 is SMNVEV (reference sequence). V lost 2 bases and J lost 2; bases outside the gene matches: 11. CDR3 length: 18 residues. The CDR3 here is CASSLRPPGLASTDTQYF. The CDR3 DNA sequence: TGTGCCAGCAGTTTACGCCCACCGGGACTAGCATCCACAGATACGCAGTATTTT.

The chain joins TRBV11-3 to TRBJ2-3; the D gene is possibly TRBD1 (6 bases). Per the germline V gene, CDR1 is SGHNT and CDR2 is YENEEA. Trimming left V 1 base short and J 2 bases short, with 7 bases between. CDR3 length: 14 residues. As DNA, the CDR3 is TGTGCCAGCAGCTTAGGGGGGCCCACAGATACGCAGTATTTT. Translating it yields CASSLGGPTDTQYF.

This chain links TRBV6-5 with TRBJ2-7; D not certain. The germline V gene has CDR1 MNHEY and CDR2 SVGAGI. V lost 7 bases to trimming and J lost 0 bases, with 16 bases between them. This CDR3 is 15 amino acids long. CDR3: CASTPARVSSYEQYF. CDR3 sequence (DNA): TGTGCCAGCACCCCAGCGCGAGTCAGCTCCTACGAGCAGTACTTC.

J is TRBJ2-7 and V is TRBV16; 8 bases map to TRBD1. The CDR3 extends over 14 amino acids. Unmatched junction bases numbered 7, after V lost 4 bases and J lost 5 bases. Germline assignment: CDR1 KGHSY and CDR2 FQNENV. The CDR3 DNA is TGTGCCAGCAGCCGCAGGGGGCGCGGAGACGAGCAGTACTTC. Residues: CASSRRGRGDEQYF. Full variable domain (remainder filled in from reference TRBV16 and TRBJ2-7): GEEVAQTPKHLVRGEGQKAKLYCAPIKGHSYVFWYQQVLKNEFKFLISFQNENVFDETGMPKERFSAKCLPNSPCSLEIQATKLEDSAVYFCASSRRGRGDEQYFGPGTRLTVT.

In its sample, this clone was seen once. The gene calls are TRBV5-1 and TRBJ2-7; 8 bases are shared with TRBD2. The CDR3 loop spans 15 amino acids. Germline-derived CDR1 and CDR2 are SGHRS and YFSETQ. V lost 4 bases to trimming and J lost 8 bases; unmatched junction nucleotides: 14. DNA for the CDR3: TGCGCCAGCAGCCCGGAAGGACTAGCCGCCCGCCAGCAGTACTTC. The encoded protein is CASSPEGLAARQQYF.

This clone was seen once. The V call is TRBV3-1 (or the pseudogene TRBV3-2), the J call TRBJ1-6; 7 nucleotides line up with TRBD1. The CDR3 totals 14 residues. V shed 8 bases, J shed 5 bases, and the junction held 6 bases outside the gene matches. Looked up from germline, CDR1 is LGHDT and CDR2 is YNNKEL (reference sequence). Here the CDR3 reads CASALGQNNSPLHF. CDR3 in DNA: TGTGCCAGCGCCCTGGGACAGAATAATTCACCCCTCCACTTT.

V gene TRBV19 combines with J gene TRBJ1-3; 7 nucleotides line up with TRBD1. With 6 bases clipped from V and 0 bases from J, the junction kept 8 bases outside the gene matches. CDR1 is LNHDA, CDR2 SQIVND, per germline (reference sequence). The CDR3 length is 16 residues. CDR3 bases: TGTGCCAGTAGCCTATCGACAGGGAACTCTGGAAACACCATATATTTT. Amino acid sequence: CASSLSTGNSGNTIYF.

The chain links TRBV5-1 to TRBJ2-2, with 9 bases fitting TRBD1. The CDR3 has 16 residues. V lost 2 bases and J lost 5; bases outside the gene matches: 7. Germline V gene data show CDR1 as SGHRS and CDR2 as YFSETQ. The CDR3 loop reads CASSFLGTGRTGELFF. In nucleotides, the CDR3 is TGCGCCAGCAGCTTTCTCGGGACAGGGAGAACCGGGGAGCTGTTTTTT.